A single sample is the source of the 10 T cell receptor beta chains below, sequenced in a study of blood T cell repertoires in COVID-19. The protocol was immunoSEQ multiplex PCR, while the TCRdb copy is restricted to in-frame clones and leaves out a portion. The sample has a few hundred thousand clones; 80% to 90% are singletons. Source material: peripheral blood. The receptors here all came from a woman in her 70s with COVID-19, enrolled during active disease.

The CDR3 DNA follows: TGCAGTGCTAGTAATCGGAGGGACTTACGGGACGAGCAGTACTTC. Translated: CSASNRRDLRDEQYF. The genes are TRBV20-1 and TRBJ2-7; TRBD2 might be the D (6 bases). Trimming removed 3 bases from V and 5 bases from J, with 20 bases in between. The CDR3 has 15 residues. Germline CDR1 DFQATT, CDR2 SNEGSKA (reference sequence).

V is TRBV28 and J is TRBJ2-1, with 14 bases matching TRBD2. The CDR3 is 17 residues long. Germline trimming cut 5 bases from V and 9 bases from J; bases unmatched to any gene: 12. Germline V lookup: CDR1 MDHEN, CDR2 SYDVKM. CDR3 nucleotide sequence: TGTGCCAGCAGTCCATGGACTAGCGGGAGGAGGTGGGGTGAGCAGTTCTTC. It translates to CASSPWTSGRRWGEQFF. The complete variable domain, with remaining parts taken from reference TRBV28 and TRBJ2-1, reads DVKVTQSSRYLVKRTGEKVFLECVQDMDHENMFWYRQDPGLGLRLIYFSYDVKMKEKGDIPEGYSVSREKKERFSLILESASTNQTSMYLCASSPWTSGRRWGEQFFGPGTRLTVL.

This rearrangement joins TRBV6-5 to TRBJ2-7; D is unclear. The germline gives CDR1 MNHEY, CDR2 SVGAGI. V lost 5 bases to trimming and J lost 3 bases, with 5 bases between them. The CDR3 extends over 11 amino acids. As DNA, the CDR3 is TGTGCCAGCAGTCTCGTCTACGAGCAGTACTTC. It translates to CASSLVYEQYF.

This clone was detected only once. The gene calls are TRBV11-3 and TRBJ2-5, with no clear D. Trimming shortened V by 4 bases and J by 3 bases, and 12 bases separated the two germline ends. The CDR3 spans 14 residues. Per germline, CDR1 SGHNT and CDR2 YENEEA. CDR3 sequence (DNA): TGTGCCAGCAGCTCTCTTTGGGCAGAAGAGACCCAGTACTTC. The encoded protein is CASSSLWAEETQYF.

This chain uses TRBV30 with TRBJ1-4; 8 positions match TRBD1. Per germline, CDR1 GTSNPN and CDR2 SVGIG (reference sequence). The CDR3 sequence is 16 residues long. J was trimmed by 3 bases and V by 4 bases; bases with no gene match: 10. CDR3 bases: TGTGCCTGGACTCAACCTCGGACAGGGTCTAATGAAAAACTGTTTTTT. Amino acid sequence: CAWTQPRTGSNEKLFF.

This chain links TRBV10-3 with TRBJ2-1; 10 bases match TRBD2. CDR3 length: 15 amino acids. J was trimmed by 7 bases and V by 10 bases; bases with no gene match: 13. Germline V gene sequence: CDR1 ENHRY, CDR2 SYGVKD. The DNA for the CDR3 is TGTGCCACCAGCGGCCCGGGACTAGCGTCAAATGAGCAGTTCTTC. The encoded protein is CATSGPGLASNEQFF.

V gene TRBV30 combines with J gene TRBJ1-2; D unclear. This CDR3 has 16 amino acids. Germline V gene data show CDR1 as GTSNPN and CDR2 as SVGIG (reference sequence). The V gene lost 0 bases and the J gene lost 2 bases, with 16 bases spanning the gap. CDR3 sequence reads: CAWSVLGRLRNYGYTF. The CDR3 DNA reads as TGTGCCTGGAGTGTACTCGGGAGACTCAGGAACTATGGCTACACCTTC.

V is TRBV7-9 and J is TRBJ2-1; TRBD1 aligns across 7 bases. CDR1 and CDR2 (germline): SEHNR, FQNEAQ (reference sequence). The V gene end was trimmed by 4 bases and the J gene end by 5 bases; junction bases not matched to a gene: 8. This CDR3 is built from 15 residues. CDR3 loop: CASSYIGTAHNEQFF. The CDR3 bases are TGTGCCAGCAGCTATATAGGGACAGCCCACAATGAGCAGTTCTTC.

This clone has a single count. The V and J genes are TRBV24-1 and TRBJ1-2, with D unclear. There are 15 residues in the CDR3. Trimming stripped 1 base from V and 6 bases from J, with 14 bases between. Germline V CDR1 and CDR2: KGHDR, SFDVKD. The CDR3 spells CATSDFSDPRDGYTF. In DNA, the CDR3 is TGTGCCACCAGTGATTTTAGCGATCCGAGGGATGGCTACACCTTC.

The chain carries TRBV7-9 and TRBJ2-1, with 8 positions matching TRBD1. The CDR3 extends over 13 amino acids. V shed 5 bases and J 6 bases; nucleotides not matched to a gene: 3. Germline loops: CDR1 SEHNR, CDR2 FQNEAQ (reference sequence). CDR3 region: CASSRQGSNEQFF. As DNA, the CDR3 is TGTGCCAGCAGCAGACAGGGGAGCAATGAGCAGTTCTTC. Looking up the rest from reference TRBV7-9 and TRBJ2-1 gives the full variable domain: DTGVSQNPRHKITKRGQNVTFRCDPISEHNRLYWYRQTLGQGPEFLTYFQNEAQLEKSRLLSDRFSAERPKGSFSTLEIQRTEQGDSAMYLCASSRQGSNEQFFGPGTRLTVL.